This T cell receptor (beta chain) is from a study of PD-1 blockade in classical Hodgkin lymphoma. Study context: Each patient was given nivolumab 3 mg/kg through a vein every 2 weeks.

Study-wide results and limits: The study found complete responders had baseline diversity similar to newly diagnosed patients.

Stated time point: cycle 4 day 1 (C4D1), after six to seven weeks of nivolumab. Patients all relapsed after autologous stem cell transplantation, and there was variation in brentuximab vedotin exposure. Magnetic negative selection was used to purify CD4+ T cells from thawed PBMCs. The length of the CDR3 is 13 residues. V lost 1 base and J lost 8, with 9 bases in between. Germline lookup yields CDR1 SEHNR and CDR2 FQNEAQ (reference sequence). Sequencing was performed with immunoSEQ multiplex PCR; in TCRdb, only in-frame clones are kept and a portion is missing. Here the sample spans about 17,000 clones, 75% being singletons. In regard to this clone: As yet, its antigen is unknown.

This rearrangement joins TRBV7-9 to TRBJ2-1, with D uncertain. This TCR was recovered from a human donor with classical Hodgkin lymphoma. The specimen comprised CD4+ T cells from blood, sampled before the fourth cycle of nivolumab. CDR3 bases: TGTGCCAGCAGCTTAGGGACCCTGTATGAGCAGTTCTTC. It yields the protein CASSLGTLYEQFF.